The 20 T cell receptor beta chains reported below all come from one sample, sequenced in a study of OX40 agonist ivuxolimab in advanced cancers. Only in-frame clones appear in the TCRdb table, and some are missing; sequencing was by immunoSEQ multiplex PCR. The sample has around 69,000 clones, 84% seen once; the top ten hold 1.5% to 2%. Source: CD4+ or CD8+ T cells sorted from blood, taken in a trial of the OX40 agonist ivuxolimab. The receptors were gathered from an adult with an advanced solid tumor such as melanoma, head and neck, liver or kidney cancer.

This clone was seen only a few times. An end of the junction differs from the germline gene, which may be a read error. The chain joins TRBV7-9 to TRBJ2-7; TRBD2 matches at 8 bases. CDR1 SEHNR and CDR2 FQNEAQ come from the germline V gene (reference sequence). The CDR3 is 13 amino acids. CDR3 sequence (DNA): TGTGCCAGCAGCCTAGCGGGCGAGTACGAGCAGTACTTC. Amino acids: CASSLAGEYEQYF.

CDR3 nucleotides: TGTGCCAGTAGTATAAGGAGGGGCGCGGAGACCCAGTACTTC. Protein product: CASSIRRGAETQYF. The chain links TRBV19 to TRBJ2-5; TRBD2 might be the D (6 bases). The CDR3 is 14 amino acids. V shed 2 bases and J shed 5 bases, with 12 bases lying between them. Germline assignment: CDR1 LNHDA and CDR2 SQIVND (reference sequence).

The chain employs TRBV19 and TRBJ2-5, with 8 bases that match TRBD2. The germline V gene encodes CDR1 LNHDA and CDR2 SQIVND (reference sequence). The CDR3 has 14 residues. V lost 5 bases and J lost 3; bases outside the gene matches: 5. The CDR3 DNA reads TGTGCCAGTAGTCGCGGGAGGTTAGAAGAGACCCAGTACTTC. The encoded protein is CASSRGRLEETQYF. The full variable domain, its missing parts supplied by reference TRBV19 and TRBJ2-5, is DGGITQSPKYLFRKEGQNVTLSCEQNLNHDAMYWYRQDPGQGLRLIYYSQIVNDFQKGDIAEGYSVSREKKESFPLTVTSAQKNPTAFYLCASSRGRLEETQYFGPGTRLLVL.

V is TRBV5-4 and J is TRBJ2-3; D call uncertain. Germline V gene sequence: CDR1 SGHNT, CDR2 YYREEE (reference sequence). V was shortened by 0 bases and J by 4 bases, with 3 bases between the two germline ends. CDR3 length equals 12 residues. The CDR3 loop reads CASSLDPDTQYF. The CDR3 nucleotides are TGTGCCAGCAGCTTGGATCCAGATACGCAGTATTTT. The variable domain in full, with the rest retrieved from reference TRBV5-4 and TRBJ2-3, is ETGVTQSPTHLIKTRGQQVTLRCSSQSGHNTVSWYQQALGQGPQFIFQYYREEENGRGNFPPRFSGLQFPNYSSELNVNALELDDSALYLCASSLDPDTQYFGPGTRLTVL.

This clone occurred a few times. The chain links TRBV2 to TRBJ2-2; 8 nucleotides align to TRBD2. The germline gives CDR1 SNHLY, CDR2 FYNNEI. With V trimmed by 4 bases and J by 3 bases, 4 bases remained unmatched. The CDR3 is 15 residues long. The CDR3 DNA follows: TGTGCCAGCAGTGTTACACTAGCGGACACCGGGGAGCTGTTTTTT. It specifies CASSVTLADTGELFF. The full variable domain, its missing parts supplied by reference TRBV2 and TRBJ2-2, is EPEVTQTPSHQVTQMGQEVILRCVPISNHLYFYWYRQILGQKVEFLVSFYNNEISEKSEIFDDQFSVERPDGSNFTLKIRSTKLEDSAMYFCASSVTLADTGELFFGEGSRLTVL.

The CDR3 DNA sequence: TGTGCCAGCAGCGTAGAAGGGGGCCCCGTATACGAGCAGTACTTC. Residues: CASSVEGGPVYEQYF. V and J are TRBV9 and TRBJ2-7, with 7 bases fitting TRBD1. The V segment lost 0 bases and the J segment 4 bases; nucleotides outside the gene matches: 7. CDR1 and CDR2 from the germline V gene are SGDLS and YYNGEE. This CDR3 is built from 15 residues.

The J gene is TRBJ1-2, the V gene TRBV6-5, with D tentatively TRBD1 (6 bases). Trimming left V 4 bases short and J 8 bases short, with 14 bases between. Germline V lookup: CDR1 MNHEY, CDR2 SVGAGI. The CDR3 is 13 residues long. Written as DNA, the CDR3 is TGTGCCAGCAGTTTCGACAGGTATTCAGGCTACACCTTC. Translation gives CASSFDRYSGYTF.

About this clone: Sequence at one end of the junction differs from germline and may be a read error. The V and J genes are TRBV5-1 and TRBJ2-5; 8 bases agree with TRBD2. Germline V gene sequence: CDR1 SGHRS, CDR2 YFSETQ. The CDR3 spans 14 residues. CDR3 nucleotides: TGCGCCAGCAGGTTGGGACTAGGACCGGAGACCCAGTACTTC. Protein sequence: CASRLGLGPETQYF.

This clone turned up a few times. The chain employs TRBV18 and TRBJ1-2; TRBD1 matches at 8 bases. CDR3 size: 14 residues. Germline lookup yields CDR1 KGHSH and CDR2 LQKENI. With 6 bases clipped from V and 5 bases from J, the junction kept 8 bases outside the gene matches. The CDR3 protein is CASSQDRDLYGYTF. CDR3 DNA: TGTGCCAGCTCTCAGGACAGGGATTTATATGGCTACACCTTC.

The chain couples TRBV29-1 to TRBJ2-2, with D maybe TRBD1 (6 bases). With 7 bases removed from V and 5 bases from J, the gap between germline ends came to 8 bases. This CDR3 has 11 amino acids. Germline lookup yields CDR1 SQVTM and CDR2 ANQGSEA. CDR3: CSARGTGELFF. The CDR3 DNA reads as TGCAGCGCCAGGGGTACCGGGGAGCTGTTTTTT.

The chain joins TRBV19 to TRBJ2-3; 12 bases are shared with TRBD2. Germline lookup yields CDR1 LNHDA and CDR2 SQIVND (reference sequence). J lost 4 bases, V lost 4 bases, and 3 bases had no gene match. The CDR3 length is 15 residues. Here the CDR3 reads CASSTLAGGPDTQYF. The CDR3 nucleotides are TGTGCCAGTAGTACACTAGCGGGAGGACCAGATACGCAGTATTTT.

The chain combines TRBV18 with TRBJ2-2; 14 bases fit TRBD2. J gave up 13 bases and V 4 bases, and 8 bases lay outside the gene matches. The V gene's germline CDR1 is KGHSH and CDR2 LQKENI. The CDR3 is made up of 15 amino acids. The CDR3 DNA reads TGTGCCAGCTCACAAGGGACTAGCGGGAGAAATCGGCTGTTTTTT. This translates into CASSQGTSGRNRLFF.

This clone was seen only once. The chain employs TRBV5-8 and TRBJ1-3; D remains ambiguous. The CDR3 is 15 amino acids. V lost 4 bases, J lost 0 bases, and 11 bases lay in between. Germline CDR1 and CDR2: SGHTS and YDEGEE. CDR3 sequence (DNA): TGTGCCAGCAGCCCGAGGACTGTCTCTGGAAACACCATATATTTT. Its translation is CASSPRTVSGNTIYF.

This clone was counted only a few times. This chain links TRBV5-1 with TRBJ2-7; D unclear. Germline loops: CDR1 SGHRS, CDR2 YFSETQ. CDR3 length equals 17 residues. Trimming removed 0 bases at V and 3 bases at J, with 19 bases between. The CDR3: CASSLAQGIRWGYEQYF. The CDR3 DNA reads as TGCGCCAGCAGCTTGGCCCAAGGGATTCGGTGGGGCTACGAGCAGTACTTC.

The gene calls are TRBV28 and TRBJ2-1; the match to TRBD1 covers 9 bases. Germline trimming cut 5 bases from V and 4 bases from J; bases unmatched to any gene: 9. Germline CDR1 is MDHEN and CDR2 is SYDVKM. The CDR3 sequence is 16 residues long. CDR3 in amino acids: CASSRRDRVIYNEQFF. The CDR3 nucleotides read TGTGCCAGCAGTCGCCGGGACAGGGTGATTTACAATGAGCAGTTCTTC. Full variable domain (rest looked up from reference TRBV28 and TRBJ2-1): DVKVTQSSRYLVKRTGEKVFLECVQDMDHENMFWYRQDPGLGLRLIYFSYDVKMKEKGDIPEGYSVSREKKERFSLILESASTNQTSMYLCASSRRDRVIYNEQFFGPGTRLTVL.

The J gene is TRBJ1-3, the V gene TRBV10-3; D remains ambiguous. Trimming removed 9 bases from V and 0 bases from J, with 9 bases in between. This CDR3 is built from 13 residues. Germline-derived CDR1 and CDR2 are ENHRY and SYGVKD. The CDR3 reads CAMGSSSGNTIYF. The CDR3 coding sequence is TGTGCCATGGGCTCGAGCTCTGGAAACACCATATATTTT.

V and J are TRBV5-1 and TRBJ2-1, with 7 bases aligning to TRBD2. V gave up 4 bases and J gave up 0 bases; unmatched junction bases: 4. This CDR3 has 15 residues. Germline CDR1 reads SGHRS; CDR2 reads YFSETQ. The DNA for the CDR3 is TGCGCCAGCAGCCCGGCGGGAGACTCCTACAATGAGCAGTTCTTC. Its translation is CASSPAGDSYNEQFF.

This clone is termed medium-sized. The chain combines TRBV5-1 with TRBJ1-3; unclear D gene. The CDR3 has 14 residues. The germline V gene encodes CDR1 SGHRS and CDR2 YFSETQ. V lost 0 bases and J lost 1, with 5 bases in between. The CDR3 coding sequence is TGCGCCAGCAGCTTGGACGCATCTGGAAACACCATATATTTT. It encodes CASSLDASGNTIYF.

The gene calls are TRBV7-2 and TRBJ2-7; 8 bases fit TRBD2. The CDR3 spans 14 residues. The germline gives CDR1 SGHTA, CDR2 FQGNSA. V lost 5 bases and J lost 7; bases outside the gene matches: 10. As DNA, the CDR3 is TGTGCCAGCAGCCCCACCGGGACTAGGTATGAGCAGTACTTC. Its translation: CASSPTGTRYEQYF. The complete variable domain, with remaining parts taken from reference TRBV7-2 and TRBJ2-7, reads GAGVSQSPSNKVTEKGKDVELRCDPISGHTALYWYRQSLGQGLEFLIYFQGNSAPDKSGLPSDRFSAERTGGSVSTLTIQRTQQEDSAVYLCASSPTGTRYEQYFGPGTRLTVT.

The chain carries TRBV5-4 and TRBJ2-3, with 7 bases fitting TRBD2. Germline-derived CDR1 and CDR2 are SGHNT and YYREEE (reference sequence). With V trimmed by 2 bases and J by 3 bases, 3 bases remained unmatched. The CDR3 consists of 14 residues. This chain's CDR3 is CASSLAGLTDTQYF. As DNA, the CDR3 is TGTGCCAGCAGCTTAGCGGGACTTACAGATACGCAGTATTTT.